The T cell receptor beta chain described here comes from a study of T-cell memory formation after mild COVID-19. TCRdb called the 5' RACE reads again in MiXCR, with one record for every CDR3 protein. This sample yields about 180,000 distinct CDR3 sequences, of which approximately 16% are seen a single time; about 1.9% belongs to the top ten. V lost 5 bases and J lost 4, with 11 bases in between. This CDR3 has 13 amino acids. Germline assignment: CDR1 SGHTA and CDR2 FQGNSA. The sample taken for sequencing was PBMCs or a T cell subset sorted from them (not recorded which). The TCR was taken from an adult woman who had mild COVID-19 (a few samples of this study predate the infection). Cell type and time point are not known. This chain links TRBV7-2 with TRBJ1-2; TRBD1 is a possible D gene (6 bases). The CDR3 nucleotides read TGTGCCAGCAGCAAGGGGGTACGCTATGGCTACACCTTC. Its translation is CASSKGVRYGYTF.